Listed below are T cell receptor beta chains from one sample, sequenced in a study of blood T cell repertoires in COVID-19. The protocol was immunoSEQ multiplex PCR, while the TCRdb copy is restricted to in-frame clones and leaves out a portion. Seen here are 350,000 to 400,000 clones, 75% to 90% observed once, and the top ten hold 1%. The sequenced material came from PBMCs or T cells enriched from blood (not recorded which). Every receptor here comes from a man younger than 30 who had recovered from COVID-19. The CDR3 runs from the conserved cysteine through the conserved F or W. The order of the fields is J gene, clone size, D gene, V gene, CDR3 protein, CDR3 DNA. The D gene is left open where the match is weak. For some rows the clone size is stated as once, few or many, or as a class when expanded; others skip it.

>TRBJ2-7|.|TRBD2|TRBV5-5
CASSPTSGGLEQYF
TGTGCCAGCAGCCCTACTAGCGGAGGGCTCGAGCAGTACTTC
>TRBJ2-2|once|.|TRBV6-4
CASREPNTGELFF
TGTGCCAGCAGGGAGCCCAACACCGGGGAGCTGTTTTTT
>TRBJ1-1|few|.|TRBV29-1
CSVGRIMNTEAFF
TGCAGCGTTGGGCGGATCATGAACACTGAAGCTTTCTTT
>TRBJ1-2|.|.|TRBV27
CASTPRGGQKDGGYTF
TGTGCCAGCACTCCTCGAGGGGGACAAAAGGATGGGGGCTACACCTTC
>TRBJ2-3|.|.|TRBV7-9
CASSLPGHTDTQYF
TGTGCCAGCAGCTTACCAGGGCACACAGATACGCAGTATTTT
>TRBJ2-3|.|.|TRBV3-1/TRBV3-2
CASSLREWDTQYF
TGTGCCAGCAGCCTGAGGGAATGGGATACGCAGTATTTT
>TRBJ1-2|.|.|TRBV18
CASSPGDNPNYGYTF
TGTGCCAGCTCACCAGGGGACAACCCTAACTATGGCTACACCTTC
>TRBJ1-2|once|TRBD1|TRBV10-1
CASRAAGTGEGMLNGGYTF
TGCGCCAGCAGGGCCGCCGGGACAGGGGAAGGTATGTTGAATGGTGGCTACACCTTC
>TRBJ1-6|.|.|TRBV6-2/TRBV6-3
CASSYRTGSKNSPLHF
TGTGCCAGCAGTTACCGCACCGGGAGCAAAAATTCACCCCTCCACTTT
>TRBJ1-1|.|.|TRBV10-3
CAIKLDRTNTEAFF
TGTGCCATCAAACTAGACAGGACGAACACTGAAGCTTTCTTT
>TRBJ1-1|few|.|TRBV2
CASSEARGLNTEAFF
TGTGCCAGCAGTGAAGCCCGAGGGCTGAACACTGAAGCTTTCTTT
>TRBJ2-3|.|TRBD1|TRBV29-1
CSVDRIGTGRDTQYF
TGCAGCGTTGATCGCATTGGGACAGGGAGAGATACGCAGTATTTT
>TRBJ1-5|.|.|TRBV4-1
CASSQPRELSGPQPQHF
TGCGCCAGCAGCCAACCCCGGGAGTTATCAGGGCCTCAGCCCCAGCATTTT
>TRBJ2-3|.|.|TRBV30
CAWTRAGEGTDTQYF
TGTGCCTGGACCCGCGCAGGGGAAGGGACAGATACGCAGTATTTT
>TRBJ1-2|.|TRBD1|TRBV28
CASSLTGGWYGYTF
TGTGCCAGCAGTTTGACAGGGGGTTGGTATGGCTACACCTTC